This T cell receptor (beta chain) comes out of a study of cytomegalovirus exposure and HLA in healthy donors. Study conclusions and caveats: Later work associated around 18,000 TCR beta sequences with HLA alleles at 0.05 false discovery rate. Trimming of TCR beta V- and J-genes showed a link, identified in a later analysis, to a missense DCLRE1C variant.

It was with 60 Vbeta and 13 Jbeta primers that the PCR ran. The data were produced by immunoSEQ multiplex PCR, yet TCRdb's version contains in-frame clones alone and is incomplete. In the table there are some 190,000 clones, 60% to 80% of which are singletons. This clone was seen only a few times. The antigen remains undetermined. This sequence originates from a woman between 25 and 40 years old in good health and CMV-seropositive. The sample was PBMCs.

The CDR3 protein is CASSLGRQGNEKLFF. The CDR3 nucleotides are TGTGCCAGCAGCTTAGGTCGGCAGGGTAATGAAAAACTGTTTTTT. The chain links TRBV7-2 to TRBJ1-4; D may be TRBD1 (5 bases). Germline V gives CDR1 SGHTA, CDR2 FQGNSA. CDR3 length equals 15 residues. V dropped 1 base and J dropped 4 bases, with 10 bases sitting between them.